This TCR beta chain was captured in a study of T cells after yellow fever vaccination. TCRdb reprocessed the 5' RACE reads via MiXCR and lists one record per CDR3 protein. The repertoire has under 600,000 distinct CDR3 sequences, about 13% of them found once; the top ten carry over 11%. J gave up 9 bases and V 8 bases, and 18 bases lay outside the gene matches. The CDR3 extends over 15 amino acids. CDR1 and CDR2 from the germline V gene are ENHRY and SYGVKD. This clonotype was picked up a small number of times. The rearrangement joins TRBV10-3 to TRBJ2-7, with TRBD1 matching 8 bases. The input for sequencing was PBMCs, taken on the day of the yellow fever booster vaccination. The origin of this receptor is a man younger than 40 who received the YFV17D yellow fever vaccine. In nucleotides, the CDR3 is TGTGCCATCGGTGGGACAGGCCCTATCTCTTTGGGGCAGTACTTC. It codes for CAIGGTGPISLGQYF.